This T cell receptor beta chain was captured in a study of shared clonotypes between healthy human individuals. Whole-study context: Each donor's CD4 naive and CD4 memory cells filled three plates apiece, CD8 naive two, and CD8 memory one.

Comment on this clone: The antigen is undetermined.

Researchers ran the assay at a deep level. Sequencing was performed with immunoSEQ multiplex PCR; in TCRdb, only in-frame clones are kept and a portion is missing. The sample lists fewer than 400,000 clones; approximately 79% were seen once. This CDR3 contains 14 residues. Per germline, CDR1 SNHLY and CDR2 FYNNEI. Trimming removed 3 bases at V and 3 bases at J, with 6 bases between. General study findings and limits: What limited the represented genetic and exposure-history diversity was the small number of donors. It was observed that around 5% of naive CD4 clonotypes were shared across a handful of donors.

This sequence joins TRBV2 and TRBJ2-6; D is ambiguous. What was sequenced was memory CD4+ T cells sorted from blood. The subset is: CD45RA-negative fraction. The clonotype comes from a man in his thirties or forties in good health. CDR3 sequence reads: CASSDSSGANVLTF. DNA of the CDR3: TGTGCCAGCAGTGACAGTAGTGGGGCCAACGTCCTGACTTTC.